This TCR beta chain derives from a study of blood T cell repertoires in COVID-19. The V and J ends lost 5 bases and 4 bases, in that order; junction bases with no gene match: 2. CDR3 size: 12 residues. In germline, CDR1 is SGHAT, CDR2 FQNNGV. Original analysis: Nucleated cell number was recorded as an estimate derived from reference gene primer amplification. Method: immunoSEQ multiplex PCR; TCRdb's copy keeps in-frame clones and lacks some. That table gives V, J and clone size, and the DNA gave D and trimming. This table has under 350,000 clones, around 89% appearing once. In its sample, this clone was seen once. The same CDR3 can be traced to other DNA sequences in this sample.

The sample consisted of peripheral blood. The V gene is TRBV11-2, the J gene TRBJ2-7; 7 positions agree with TRBD1. This TCR was sampled from a man aged 40-49 years with acute or convalescent COVID-19. CDR3 nucleotides: TGTGCCAGCAGCCCAGGGGGATACGAGCAGTACTTC. It is translated as CASSPGGYEQYF.